Shown below are 2 T cell receptor beta chains from a single sample sequenced in a study of technical replicates of blood from a handful of donors. Sequencing used immunoSEQ multiplex PCR; TCRdb keeps in-frame clones, though not all of them. This sample has 75,000 to 80,000 clones, with 85% to 95% found just once. The sample was T cells isolated from PBMCs. All receptors derive from a human donor in good health.

The V call is TRBV6-6, the J call TRBJ2-5; 13 bases are shared with TRBD2. Germline CDR1 is MNHNY and CDR2 is SVGAGI (reference sequence). The CDR3 has 15 amino acids. The junction had 3 bases not matched to a gene; V was cut back by 6 bases and J by 2 bases. Written as DNA, the CDR3 is TGTGCCAGCAGGGGACTAGCGGGGTATCAAGAGACCCAGTACTTC. Residues: CASRGLAGYQETQYF.

This clone has only one observation. The CDR3 DNA follows: TGTGCCAGCAGCCCTCAGGGAATGGAGACCCAGTACTTC. This gives the protein CASSPQGMETQYF. The chain carries TRBV7-9 and TRBJ2-5; perhaps TRBD1 as D (5 bases). This CDR3 is built from 13 residues. Germline CDR1 SEHNR, CDR2 FQNEAQ (reference sequence). V was pared by 5 bases and J by 5 bases, with 12 bases between.